Below, 15 T cell receptor beta chains from the same sample are listed, as sequenced in a study of blood T cell repertoires in COVID-19. The repertoire was sequenced with immunoSEQ multiplex PCR; TCRdb's copy has only in-frame clones and lacks some. The sample contains approximately 97,000 clones, just under 85% of which appear only once. Material: peripheral blood. These TCRs come from a man between 40 and 49 years old with active or convalescent COVID-19.

The gene calls are TRBV5-4 and TRBJ2-2, with unresolved D. CDR3 size: 15 residues. CDR1 and CDR2 (germline): SGHNT, YYREEE (reference sequence). With 2 bases removed from V and 4 bases from J, the gap between germline ends came to 12 bases. CDR3 region: CASSFDIVATGELFF. CDR3 nucleotide sequence: TGTGCCAGCAGCTTCGATATAGTCGCCACCGGGGAGCTGTTTTTT. Complete variable domain (other parts from reference TRBV5-4 and TRBJ2-2): ETGVTQSPTHLIKTRGQQVTLRCSSQSGHNTVSWYQQALGQGPQFIFQYYREEENGRGNFPPRFSGLQFPNYSSELNVNALELDDSALYLCASSFDIVATGELFFGEGSRLTVL.

The CDR3 bases are TGTGCCAGCAGCCCGACAAAAAATTCACCCCTCCACTTT. Its translation: CASSPTKNSPLHF. V gene TRBV7-3 combines with J gene TRBJ1-6; D unclear. Germline CDR1 is SGHTA and CDR2 is FQGTGA. V was trimmed by 5 bases and J by 7 bases, leaving 9 bases between them. This CDR3 comprises 13 residues.

V gene TRBV3-1 (or the pseudogene TRBV3-2) combines with J gene TRBJ2-3; 9 nucleotides agree with TRBD2. The length of the CDR3 is 16 residues. CDR1 and CDR2 from the germline V gene are LGHDT and YNNKEL (reference sequence). Unmatched junction bases numbered 5, after V lost 1 base and J lost 3 bases. CDR3 residues: CASSQVLAGVTDTQYF. As DNA, the CDR3 is TGTGCCAGCAGCCAAGTCTTAGCGGGGGTTACAGATACGCAGTATTTT.

The chain links TRBV11-2 to TRBJ1-6; TRBD1 is a possible D gene (6 bases). CDR3 length: 15 amino acids. Germline assignment: CDR1 SGHAT and CDR2 FQNNGV. V was trimmed by 0 bases and J by 5 bases, leaving 8 bases between them. The CDR3 loop reads CASSLEGANNSPLHF. The CDR3, as DNA: TGTGCCAGCAGCTTAGAGGGGGCGAATAATTCACCCCTCCACTTT.

The rearrangement joins TRBV19 to TRBJ1-1; no definite D call. This CDR3 has 13 amino acids. With 9 bases removed from V and 3 bases from J, the gap between germline ends came to 14 bases. Germline V gene lookup returns CDR1 LNHDA and CDR2 SQIVND (reference sequence). This CDR3 reads CASSSGLYTEAFF. In DNA form, the CDR3 reads TGTGCCAGCTCTTCAGGTTTGTACACTGAAGCTTTCTTT. Complete variable domain (other parts from reference TRBV19 and TRBJ1-1): DGGITQSPKYLFRKEGQNVTLSCEQNLNHDAMYWYRQDPGQGLRLIYYSQIVNDFQKGDIAEGYSVSREKKESFPLTVTSAQKNPTAFYLCASSSGLYTEAFFGQGTRLTVV.

This clone was picked up a small number of times. The chain joins TRBV5-1 to TRBJ2-2; TRBD1 matches at 10 bases. The CDR3 contains 16 residues. Germline values: CDR1 SGHRS, CDR2 YFSETQ. Trimming took 2 bases from V and 4 from J; bases not matched to a gene: 5. CDR3 sequence reads: CASSLDRGRSTGELFF. For the CDR3, the DNA is TGCGCCAGCAGCTTAGACAGGGGGCGTAGCACCGGGGAGCTGTTTTTT.

V usage is TRBV5-1 and J usage is TRBJ1-5; tentative D call: TRBD1 (6 bases). The CDR3 contains 14 residues. V was pared by 3 bases and J by 2 bases, with 9 bases between. Germline V lookup: CDR1 SGHRS, CDR2 YFSETQ. The DNA of the CDR3 is TGCGCCAGCAGCTCACAGGGAGGCAATCAGCCCCAGCATTTT. It translates to CASSSQGGNQPQHF. Based on the CDR3 plus reference TRBV5-1 and TRBJ1-5, the full variable domain is KAGVTQTPRYLIKTRGQQVTLSCSPISGHRSVSWYQQTPGQGLQFLFEYFSETQRNKGNFPGRFSGRQFSNSRSEMNVSTLELGDSALYLCASSSQGGNQPQHFGDGTRLSIL.

The genes are TRBV4-3 and TRBJ2-7; D gene ambiguous. The V end was cut by 0 bases, the J end by 0 bases, with 9 bases between. CDR3 size: 15 residues. Germline CDR1 and CDR2: LGHNA and YSLEER. The chain's CDR3 is CASSQEVESSYEQYF. The CDR3 DNA sequence: TGCGCCAGCAGCCAAGAAGTGGAGAGCTCCTACGAGCAGTACTTC.

The chain links TRBV27 to TRBJ2-6; the D gene is possibly TRBD2 (5 bases). Trimming cost V 7 bases and J 2 bases, with 9 bases left between them. CDR1 and CDR2 (germline): MNHEY, SMNVEV (reference sequence). CDR3 length: 14 residues. CDR3 in DNA: TGTGCCAGCAAACCCGGGACTGGGGCCAACGTCCTGACTTTC. It specifies CASKPGTGANVLTF. Drawing the rest from reference TRBV27 and TRBJ2-6, the complete variable domain is EAQVTQNPRYLITVTGKKLTVTCSQNMNHEYMSWYRQDPGLGLRQIYYSMNVEVTDKGDVPEGYKVSRKEKRNFPLILESPSPNQTSLYFCASKPGTGANVLTFGAGSRLTVL.

This chain connects TRBV5-4 to TRBJ2-5; 7 nucleotides line up with TRBD2. Germline CDR1 and CDR2: SGHNT and YYREEE (reference sequence). With V trimmed by 0 bases and J by 4 bases, 6 bases remained unmatched. CDR3 length: 15 residues. CDR3 in amino acids: CASSLAGGGLETQYF. The CDR3 DNA sequence: TGTGCCAGCAGCTTGGCAGGCGGGGGTCTAGAGACCCAGTACTTC.

The chain couples TRBV27 to TRBJ1-6; D is unclear. Trimming left V 6 bases short and J 5 bases short, with 11 bases between. CDR1 is MNHEY and CDR2 is SMNVEV in the germline V gene (reference sequence). The CDR3 covers 14 residues. The CDR3 loop is CASRAPSDNSPLHF. As DNA, the CDR3 is TGTGCCAGCAGGGCCCCCAGCGATAATTCACCCCTCCACTTT.

The chain combines TRBV11-2 with TRBJ2-1; 8 bases line up with TRBD1. The CDR3 runs 15 residues. The V gene's germline CDR1 is SGHAT and CDR2 FQNNGV. V trimming: 4 bases; J trimming: 4 bases; junction bases outside the gene matches: 6. CDR3 in amino acids: CASSSDRGSYNEQFF. CDR3 coding DNA: TGTGCCAGCAGCTCCGACAGGGGTTCTTACAATGAGCAGTTCTTC.

V and J are TRBV5-4 and TRBJ1-4; D not certain. CDR3 length: 13 residues. V lost 0 bases and J lost 8, with 8 bases in between. From germline, CDR1 is SGHNT and CDR2 YYREEE (reference sequence). Here the CDR3 reads CASSLDRSEKLFF. CDR3 nucleotides: TGTGCCAGCAGCTTGGATAGGAGCGAAAAACTGTTTTTT.

V usage is TRBV30 and J usage is TRBJ1-2; 8 bases match TRBD1. Germline CDR1 is GTSNPN and CDR2 is SVGIG (reference sequence). J lost 6 bases, V lost 1 base, and 1 base had no gene match. The CDR3 is 12 amino acids. The CDR3 nucleotides are TGTGCCTGGAGTGGACAGGGGAATGGCTACACCTTC. It is translated as CAWSGQGNGYTF.

This clone showed up just once. The V and J genes are TRBV9 and TRBJ1-6, with D maybe TRBD1 (5 bases). The CDR3 contains 16 residues. The V and J ends lost 2 bases and 2 bases respectively, with 11 bases between them. The germline V gene encodes CDR1 SGDLS and CDR2 YYNGEE. CDR3 region: CASSVSDSAYNSPLHF. The CDR3 DNA follows: TGTGCCAGCAGCGTCTCTGACAGTGCCTATAATTCACCCCTCCACTTT.